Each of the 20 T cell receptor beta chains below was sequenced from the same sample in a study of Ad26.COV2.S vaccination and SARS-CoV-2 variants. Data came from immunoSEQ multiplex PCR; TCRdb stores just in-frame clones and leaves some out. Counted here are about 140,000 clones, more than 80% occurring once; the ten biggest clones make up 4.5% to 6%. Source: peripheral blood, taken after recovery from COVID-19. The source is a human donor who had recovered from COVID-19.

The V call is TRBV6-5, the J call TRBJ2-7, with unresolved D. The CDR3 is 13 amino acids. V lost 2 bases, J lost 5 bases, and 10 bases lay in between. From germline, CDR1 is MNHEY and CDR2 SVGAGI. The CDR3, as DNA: TGTGCCAGCAGTTACAGGGCGTTGGACGAGCAGTACTTC. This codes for CASSYRALDEQYF.

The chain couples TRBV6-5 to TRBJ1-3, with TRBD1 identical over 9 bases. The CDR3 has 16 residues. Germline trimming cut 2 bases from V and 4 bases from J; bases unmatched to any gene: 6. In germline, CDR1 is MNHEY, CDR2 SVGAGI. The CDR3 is CASSYDGTGTGNTIYF. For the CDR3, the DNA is TGTGCCAGCAGTTACGACGGGACAGGGACCGGAAACACCATATATTTT.

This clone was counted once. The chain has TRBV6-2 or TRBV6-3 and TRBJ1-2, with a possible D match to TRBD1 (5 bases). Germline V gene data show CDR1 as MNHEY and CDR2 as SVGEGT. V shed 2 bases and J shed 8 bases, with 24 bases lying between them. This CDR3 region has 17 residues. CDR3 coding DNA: TGTGCCAGCAGTTACCATTCTGTTGAGGGGCAGGCCAGAGGCTACACCTTC. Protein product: CASSYHSVEGQARGYTF.

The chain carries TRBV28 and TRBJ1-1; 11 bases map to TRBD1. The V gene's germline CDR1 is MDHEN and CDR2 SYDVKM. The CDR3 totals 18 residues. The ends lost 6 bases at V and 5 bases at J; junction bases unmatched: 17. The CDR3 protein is CASSHGQGAIGRTTEAFF. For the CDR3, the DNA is TGTGCCAGCAGCCACGGACAGGGGGCGATTGGGCGTACGACTGAAGCTTTCTTT.

CDR3 DNA: TGTGCCAGTAGTGGGGACGGTTACTCCTACGAGCAGTACTTC. Protein: CASSGDGYSYEQYF. This sequence joins TRBV19 and TRBJ2-7, with D perhaps assigned TRBD1 or TRBD2 (5 bases each). Germline V gene sequence: CDR1 LNHDA, CDR2 SQIVND (reference sequence). This CDR3 spans 14 amino acids. V dropped 5 bases and J dropped 0 bases, with 11 bases sitting between them.

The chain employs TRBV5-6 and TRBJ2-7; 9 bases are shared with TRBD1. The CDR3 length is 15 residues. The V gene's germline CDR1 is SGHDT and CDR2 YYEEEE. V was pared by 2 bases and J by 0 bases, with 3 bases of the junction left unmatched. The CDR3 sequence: CASSFGQGPSYEQYF. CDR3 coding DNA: TGTGCCAGCAGCTTCGGACAGGGGCCCTCCTACGAGCAGTACTTC. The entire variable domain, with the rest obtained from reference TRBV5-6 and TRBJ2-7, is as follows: DAGVTQSPTHLIKTRGQQVTLRCSPKSGHDTVSWYQQALGQGPQFIFQYYEEEERQRGNFPDRFSGHQFPNYSSELNVNALLLGDSALYLCASSFGQGPSYEQYFGPGTRLTVT.

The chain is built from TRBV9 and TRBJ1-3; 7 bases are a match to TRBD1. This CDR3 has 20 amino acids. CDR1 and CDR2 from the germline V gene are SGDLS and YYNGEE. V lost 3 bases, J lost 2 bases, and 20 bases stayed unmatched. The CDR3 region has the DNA TGTGCCAGCAGCGACGGCCCGGGACAGCTTTCGGTTAGCGCTGGAAACACCATATATTTT. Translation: CASSDGPGQLSVSAGNTIYF.

The CDR3 is CAIRGRNTGELFF. DNA of the CDR3: TGTGCCATCAGGGGGAGGAACACCGGGGAGCTGTTTTTT. The rearrangement links TRBV7-9 to TRBJ2-2; 7 bases line up with TRBD1. Germline V gene sequence: CDR1 SEHNR, CDR2 FQNEAQ (reference sequence). The CDR3 runs to 13 residues. With V trimmed by 10 bases and J by 1 base, 3 bases remained unmatched.

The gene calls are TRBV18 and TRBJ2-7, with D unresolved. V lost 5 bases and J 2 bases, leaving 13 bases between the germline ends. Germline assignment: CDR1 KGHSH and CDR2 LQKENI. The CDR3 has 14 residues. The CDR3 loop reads CASSIGRTTYEQYF. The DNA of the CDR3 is TGTGCCAGCTCAATAGGACGGACGACCTACGAGCAGTACTTC. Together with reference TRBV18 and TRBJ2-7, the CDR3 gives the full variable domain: NAGVMQNPRHLVRRRGQEARLRCSPMKGHSHVYWYRQLPEEGLKFMVYLQKENIIDESGMPKERFSAEFPKEGPSILRIQQVVRGDSAAYFCASSIGRTTYEQYFGPGTRLTVT.

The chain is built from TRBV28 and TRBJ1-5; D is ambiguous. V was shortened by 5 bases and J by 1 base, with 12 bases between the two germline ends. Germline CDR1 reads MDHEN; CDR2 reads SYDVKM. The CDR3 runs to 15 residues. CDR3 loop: CASSMGSPSNQPQHF. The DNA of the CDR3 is TGTGCCAGCAGTATGGGGTCCCCCAGCAATCAGCCCCAGCATTTT.

This CDR3 reads CASRVAGGYREKLFF. For the CDR3, the DNA is TGTGCCAGCAGAGTGGCGGGGGGCTATCGTGAAAAACTGTTTTTT. The J gene is TRBJ1-4, the V gene TRBV6-5; possible D gene TRBD1, 6 bases. Trimming took off 6 bases at V and 7 bases at J, with 18 bases between the two ends. CDR1 is MNHEY, CDR2 SVGAGI, per germline. CDR3 length equals 15 residues.

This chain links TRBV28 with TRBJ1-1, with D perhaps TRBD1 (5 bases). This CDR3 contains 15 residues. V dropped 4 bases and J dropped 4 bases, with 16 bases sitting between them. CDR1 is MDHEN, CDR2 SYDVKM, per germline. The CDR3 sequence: CASSSAREVVTEAFF. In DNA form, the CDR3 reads TGTGCCAGCAGTTCGGCCAGGGAAGTCGTCACTGAAGCTTTCTTT.

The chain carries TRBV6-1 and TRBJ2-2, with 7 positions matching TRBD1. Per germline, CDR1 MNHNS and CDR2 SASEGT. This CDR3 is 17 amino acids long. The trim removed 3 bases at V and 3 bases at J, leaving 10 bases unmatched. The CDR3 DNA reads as TGTGCCAGCAGTGATACAAGGACAGGCGTGGACACCGGGGAGCTGTTTTTT. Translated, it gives CASSDTRTGVDTGELFF.

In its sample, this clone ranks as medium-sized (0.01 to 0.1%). CDR3 bases: TGTGCCAGCAGCTTGGGACCGATAAACACTGAAGCTTTCTTT. Protein: CASSLGPINTEAFF. The J gene is TRBJ1-1, the V gene TRBV7-2; D is possibly TRBD1 (5 bases). The germline gives CDR1 SGHTA, CDR2 FQGNSA. This CDR3 is built from 14 residues. Trimming removed 3 bases from V and 2 bases from J, with 10 bases in between.

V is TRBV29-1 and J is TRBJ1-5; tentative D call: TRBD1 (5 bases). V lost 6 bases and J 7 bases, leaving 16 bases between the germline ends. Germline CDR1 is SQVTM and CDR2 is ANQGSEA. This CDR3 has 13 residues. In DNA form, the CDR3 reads TGCAGCGTGGGGGGACGCATGGGACAGCCCCAGCATTTT. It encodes CSVGGRMGQPQHF.

This CDR3 is CASSPRGANTEAFF. Written as DNA, the CDR3 is TGTGCCAGCAGCCCAAGGGGGGCAAACACTGAAGCTTTCTTT. V and J are TRBV7-9 and TRBJ1-1, with D possibly TRBD1 on 6 matching bases. Germline CDR1 and CDR2: SEHNR and FQNEAQ (reference sequence). CDR3 length equals 14 residues. The ends were cut back, 5 bases at V and 2 bases at J, with 12 bases in the middle.

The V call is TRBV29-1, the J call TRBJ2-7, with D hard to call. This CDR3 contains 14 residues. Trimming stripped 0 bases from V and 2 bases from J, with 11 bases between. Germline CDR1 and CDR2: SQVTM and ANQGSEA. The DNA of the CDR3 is TGCAGCGTTGAAGACGGCAGTGATGCCTACGAGCAGTACTTC. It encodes CSVEDGSDAYEQYF.

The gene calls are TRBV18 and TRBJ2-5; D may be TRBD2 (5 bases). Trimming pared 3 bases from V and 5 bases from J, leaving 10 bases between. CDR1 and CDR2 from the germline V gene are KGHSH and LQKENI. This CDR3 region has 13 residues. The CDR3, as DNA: TGTGCCAGCTCACCCGGCCAGCGGGAGACCCAGTACTTC. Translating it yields CASSPGQRETQYF. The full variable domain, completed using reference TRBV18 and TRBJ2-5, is NAGVMQNPRHLVRRRGQEARLRCSPMKGHSHVYWYRQLPEEGLKFMVYLQKENIIDESGMPKERFSAEFPKEGPSILRIQQVVRGDSAAYFCASSPGQRETQYFGPGTRLLVL.

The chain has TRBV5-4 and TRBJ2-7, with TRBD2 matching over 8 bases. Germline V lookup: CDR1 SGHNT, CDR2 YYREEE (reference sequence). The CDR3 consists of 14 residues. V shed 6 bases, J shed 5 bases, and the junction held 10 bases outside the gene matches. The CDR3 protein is CASTDRGGRDEQYF. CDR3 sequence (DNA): TGTGCCAGCACCGACCGGGGGGGCAGGGACGAGCAGTACTTC.

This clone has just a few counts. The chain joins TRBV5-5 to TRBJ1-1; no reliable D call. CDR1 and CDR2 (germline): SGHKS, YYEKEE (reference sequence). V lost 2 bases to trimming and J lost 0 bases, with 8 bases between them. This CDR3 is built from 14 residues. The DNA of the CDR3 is TGTGCCAGCAGCTTAGGTAGACTGAACACTGAAGCTTTCTTT. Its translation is CASSLGRLNTEAFF.